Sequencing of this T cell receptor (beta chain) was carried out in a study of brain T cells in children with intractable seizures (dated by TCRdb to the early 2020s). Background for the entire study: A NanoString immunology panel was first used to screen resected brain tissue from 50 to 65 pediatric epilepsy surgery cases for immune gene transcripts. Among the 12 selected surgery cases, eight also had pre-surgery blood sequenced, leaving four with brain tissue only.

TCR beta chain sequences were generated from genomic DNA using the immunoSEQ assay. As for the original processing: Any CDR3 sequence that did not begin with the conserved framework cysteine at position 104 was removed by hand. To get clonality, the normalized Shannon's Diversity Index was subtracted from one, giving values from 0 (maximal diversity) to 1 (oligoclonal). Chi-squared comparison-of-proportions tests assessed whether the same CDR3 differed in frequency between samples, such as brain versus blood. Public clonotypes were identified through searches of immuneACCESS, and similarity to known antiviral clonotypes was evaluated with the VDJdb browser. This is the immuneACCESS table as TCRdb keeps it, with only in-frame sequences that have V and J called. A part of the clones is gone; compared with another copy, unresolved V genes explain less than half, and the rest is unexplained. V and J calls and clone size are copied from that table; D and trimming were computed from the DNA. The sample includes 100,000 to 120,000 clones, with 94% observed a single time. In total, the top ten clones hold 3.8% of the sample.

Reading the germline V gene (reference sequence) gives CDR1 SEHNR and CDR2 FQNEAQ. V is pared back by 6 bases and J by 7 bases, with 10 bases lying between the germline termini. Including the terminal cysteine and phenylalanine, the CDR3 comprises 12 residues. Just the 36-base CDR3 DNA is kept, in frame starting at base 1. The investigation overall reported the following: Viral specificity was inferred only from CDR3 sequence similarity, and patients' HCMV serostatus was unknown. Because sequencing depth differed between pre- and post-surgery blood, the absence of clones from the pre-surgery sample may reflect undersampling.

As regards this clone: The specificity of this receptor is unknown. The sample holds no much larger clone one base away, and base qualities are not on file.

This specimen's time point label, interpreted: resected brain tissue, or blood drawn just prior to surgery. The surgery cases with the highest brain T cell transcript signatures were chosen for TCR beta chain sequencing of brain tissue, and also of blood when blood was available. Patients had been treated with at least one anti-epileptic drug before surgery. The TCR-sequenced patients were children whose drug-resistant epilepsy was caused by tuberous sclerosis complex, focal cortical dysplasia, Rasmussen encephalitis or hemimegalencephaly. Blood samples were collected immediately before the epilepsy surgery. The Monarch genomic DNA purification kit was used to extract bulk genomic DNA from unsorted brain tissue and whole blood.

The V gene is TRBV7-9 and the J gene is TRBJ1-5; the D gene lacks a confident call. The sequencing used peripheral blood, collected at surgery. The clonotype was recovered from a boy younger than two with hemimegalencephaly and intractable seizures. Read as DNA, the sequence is TGTGCCAGCAGTAACAACGGACAGCCCCAGCATTTT. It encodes CASSNNGQPQHF.